The 8 T cell receptor beta chains given below trace back to one sample, sequenced in a study of long-term antiretroviral therapy in people with HIV. Sequencing used immunoSEQ v3.0 at survey level. Only in-frame clones appear in the TCRdb table, and some are missing; sequencing was by immunoSEQ multiplex PCR. The table shows around 21,000 clones, with roughly 80% occurring only once. Sequenced material: unsorted PBMCs, taken 0.2 years after starting antiretroviral therapy. These receptors originate from a woman aged 25 to 39 with HIV.

The rearrangement uses TRBV5-1 and TRBJ1-1; D might be TRBD1 (5 bases). Trimming removed 5 bases at V and 1 base at J, with 18 bases between. The CDR3 totals 16 residues. Germline V gene lookup returns CDR1 SGHRS and CDR2 YFSETQ. The CDR3 DNA reads TGCGCCAGCAGTTCAGGTTGGGGCCTAAAGAACACTGAAGCTTTCTTT. Its translation: CASSSGWGLKNTEAFF.

This sequence joins TRBV13 and TRBJ2-3; D ambiguous. The CDR3 runs to 14 residues. Trimming pared 3 bases from V and 6 bases from J, leaving 13 bases between. Germline V lookup: CDR1 PRHDT, CDR2 FYEKMQ (reference sequence). Here the CDR3 DNA reads TGTGCCAGCAGCTTCTGGGAAGACCGCGATACGCAGTATTTT. As protein: CASSFWEDRDTQYF. Full variable domain (outside the CDR3, taken from reference TRBV13 and TRBJ2-3): AAGVIQSPRHLIKEKRETATLKCYPIPRHDTVYWYQQGPGQDPQFLISFYEKMQSDKGSIPDRFSAQQFSDYHSELNMSSLELGDSALYFCASSFWEDRDTQYFGPGTRLTVL.

J is TRBJ2-3 and V is TRBV5-1; tentatively, D is TRBD2 (6 bases). V lost 6 bases to trimming and J lost 1 base, with 9 bases between them. From germline, CDR1 is SGHRS and CDR2 YFSETQ. The CDR3 consists of 13 residues. CDR3 coding DNA: TGCGCCAGCAACCCTAGCGGCACAGATACGCAGTATTTT. Translating it yields CASNPSGTDTQYF.

This chain uses TRBV11-2 with TRBJ1-2; D is undetermined. Germline V lookup: CDR1 SGHAT, CDR2 FQNNGV. The V and J ends lost 3 bases and 4 bases respectively, with 6 bases between them. The CDR3 covers 12 residues. The CDR3 loop is CASSFWSYGYTF. CDR3 sequence (DNA): TGTGCCAGCAGCTTCTGGTCCTATGGCTACACCTTC.

The V call is TRBV9, the J call TRBJ2-3, with D perhaps TRBD2 (6 bases). The V end lost 2 bases, the J end lost 5 bases, and 15 bases lay between the germline ends. CDR1 and CDR2 from the germline V gene are SGDLS and YYNGEE. The CDR3 is 15 residues long. CDR3 in DNA: TGTGCCAGCAGCGTCCTTCGGGAGCCCGGAGATACGCAGTATTTT. It encodes CASSVLREPGDTQYF.

This chain uses TRBV6-5 with TRBJ2-1; tentatively, D is TRBD1 (6 bases). In germline, CDR1 is MNHEY, CDR2 SVGAGI. Deletions cut 5 bases from V and 9 bases from J, with 20 bases between. The CDR3 extends over 15 amino acids. CDR3 coding DNA: TGTGCCAGCAGTCACCGGGACACGGTGTTGGGTGAGCAGTTCTTC. It is translated as CASSHRDTVLGEQFF.

The V and J genes are TRBV6-1 and TRBJ1-5; D unclear. Germline-derived CDR1 and CDR2 are MNHNS and SASEGT. The CDR3 runs 18 residues. V was clipped by 1 base and J by 0 bases, with 16 bases between them. This CDR3 is CASSEGLVGRDSNQPQHF. CDR3 sequence (DNA): TGTGCCAGCAGTGAAGGGTTAGTTGGGCGGGATAGCAATCAGCCCCAGCATTTT.

The chain employs TRBV5-6 and TRBJ2-3, with D perhaps matching TRBD1 (5 bases). The germline V and J ends were trimmed by 4 bases and 6 bases, with 21 bases remaining between them. CDR1 is SGHDT, CDR2 YYEEEE, per germline. The CDR3 runs to 16 residues. The CDR3 spells CASSGAPGSTADTQYF. CDR3 nucleotides: TGTGCCAGCAGCGGGGCCCCGGGCTCTACCGCCGATACGCAGTATTTT.